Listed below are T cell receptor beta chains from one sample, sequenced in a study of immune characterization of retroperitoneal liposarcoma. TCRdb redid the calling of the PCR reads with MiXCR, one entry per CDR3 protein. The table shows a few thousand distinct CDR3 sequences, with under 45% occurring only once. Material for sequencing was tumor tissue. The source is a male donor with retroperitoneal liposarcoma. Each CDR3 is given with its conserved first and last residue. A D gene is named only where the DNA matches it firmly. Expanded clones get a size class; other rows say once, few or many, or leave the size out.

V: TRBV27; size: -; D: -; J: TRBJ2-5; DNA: TGTGCCAGCAGTCCCCGGGACGGGGAAGAGACCCAGTACTTC; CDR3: CASSPRDGEETQYF
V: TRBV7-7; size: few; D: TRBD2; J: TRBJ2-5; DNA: TGTGCCAGCAGCTTAGAACTAGCGGCAAAAGAGACCCAGTACTTC; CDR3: CASSLELAAKETQYF
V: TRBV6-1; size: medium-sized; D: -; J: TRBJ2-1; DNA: TGTGCCAGCAAGGGTCGAACCTACAATGAGCAGTTCTTC; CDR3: CASKGRTYNEQFF
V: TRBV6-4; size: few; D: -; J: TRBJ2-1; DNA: TGTGCCAGCAGTGACGGGGACTCTGAAGCGGCTGAGCAGTTCTTC; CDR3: CASSDGDSEAAEQFF
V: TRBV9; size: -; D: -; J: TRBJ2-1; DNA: TGTGCCAGCAGCGTGGGAGTCGGGTACAATGAGCAGTTCTTC; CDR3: CASSVGVGYNEQFF
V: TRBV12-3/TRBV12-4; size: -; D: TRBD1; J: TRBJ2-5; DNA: TGTGCCAGCAGTTTGGGACAGGGATGGGGAGAGACCCAGTACTTC; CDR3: CASSLGQGWGETQYF
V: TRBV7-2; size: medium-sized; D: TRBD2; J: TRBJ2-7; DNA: TGTGCCAGCAGCTTTCCTAGCGGGAGCTCCTACAATGAGCAGTACTTC; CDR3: CASSFPSGSSYNEQYF
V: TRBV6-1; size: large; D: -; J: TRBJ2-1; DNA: TGTGCCAGCAGCACAAGTTGGTACCAAGAGACCCAGTTCTTC; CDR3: CASSTSWYQETQFF
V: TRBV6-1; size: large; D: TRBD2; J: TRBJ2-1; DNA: TGTGCCAGCAGCACCGGGACAGGGGTTTTGGGACTAGCGGGAAAGGGTGAGCAGTTCTTC; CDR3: CASSTGTGVLGLAGKGEQFF
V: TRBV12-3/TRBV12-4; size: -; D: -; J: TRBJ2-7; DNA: TGTGCCAGCAGTTTAGAATACGAGCAGTACTTC; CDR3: CASSLEYEQYF
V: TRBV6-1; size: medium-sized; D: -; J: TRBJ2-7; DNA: TGTGCCAGCAGTCCCCGTGGCAATGAGCAGTACTTC; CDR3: CASSPRGNEQYF
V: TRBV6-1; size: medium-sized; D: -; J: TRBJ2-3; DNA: TGTGCCAGCAAGGATGGCGGGACCCGCACAGATACGCAGTATTTT; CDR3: CASKDGGTRTDTQYF
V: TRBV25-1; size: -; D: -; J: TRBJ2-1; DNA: TGTGCCAGCAGTAAGGGGGAGGGCTACAATGAGCAGTTCTTC; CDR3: CASSKGEGYNEQFF
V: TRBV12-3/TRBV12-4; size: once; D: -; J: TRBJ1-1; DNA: TGTGCCAGCAAAACGGAGGGGTCCCCTGAAGCTTTCTTT; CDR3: CASKTEGSPEAFF
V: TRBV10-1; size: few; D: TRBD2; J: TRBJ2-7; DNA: TGCGCCAGCAGTCCGAGCGGGAGCGGCGAGCAGTACTTC; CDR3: CASSPSGSGEQYF
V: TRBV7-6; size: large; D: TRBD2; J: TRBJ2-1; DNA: TGTGCCAGCAGCACGACTAGCGGGGGGTCCATGTCCTACGAGCAGTTCTTC; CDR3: CASSTTSGGSMSYEQFF
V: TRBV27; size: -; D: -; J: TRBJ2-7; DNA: TGTGCCAGCAAGTACAGGGGGGGAAGTACGGGACGGGACGAGCAGTACTTC; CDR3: CASKYRGGSTGRDEQYF
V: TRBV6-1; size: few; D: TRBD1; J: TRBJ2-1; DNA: TGTGCCAGCAGTGCCTACAGGGGTAACAACAATGAGCAGTTCTTC; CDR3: CASSAYRGNNNEQFF
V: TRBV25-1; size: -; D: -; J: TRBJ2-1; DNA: TGTGCCAGCAGTGAATCGAAAGGCTATGAGCAGTTCTTC; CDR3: CASSESKGYEQFF
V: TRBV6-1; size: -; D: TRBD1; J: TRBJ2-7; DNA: TGTGCCAGCAGTCGAAGGGGGGGGACAGGGAAATACGAGCAGTACTTC; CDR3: CASSRRGGTGKYEQYF
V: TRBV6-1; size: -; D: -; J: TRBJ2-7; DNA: TGTGCCAGCAGTGAATTCTCGTACGAGCAGTACTTC; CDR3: CASSEFSYEQYF
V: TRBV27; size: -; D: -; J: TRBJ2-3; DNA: TGTGCCAGCAGCTATCTTGGACTCTCAAGGGATACGCAGTATTTT; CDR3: CASSYLGLSRDTQYF
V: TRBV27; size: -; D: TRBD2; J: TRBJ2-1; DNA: TGTGCCAGCAGCCGGCTAGCGGGAGGGCCCGTTAATGAGCAGTTCTTC; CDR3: CASSRLAGGPVNEQFF
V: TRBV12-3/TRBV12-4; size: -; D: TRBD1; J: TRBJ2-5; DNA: TGTGCCAGCAGCAACCCCACCACAGGGGAGGAGACCCAGTACTTC; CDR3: CASSNPTTGEETQYF
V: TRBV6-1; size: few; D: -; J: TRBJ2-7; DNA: TGTGCCAGCTCAGTAGTCTACGAGCAGTACTTC; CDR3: CASSVVYEQYF
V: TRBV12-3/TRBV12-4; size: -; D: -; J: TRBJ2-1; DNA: TGTGCCAGCAGTTTAGGGGTAAGAAATGAGCAGTTCTTC; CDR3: CASSLGVRNEQFF
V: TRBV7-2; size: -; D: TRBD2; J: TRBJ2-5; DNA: TGTGCCAGCAGCTTAGGTGGTAGCGGGTCTCAAGAGACCCAGTACTTC; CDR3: CASSLGGSGSQETQYF
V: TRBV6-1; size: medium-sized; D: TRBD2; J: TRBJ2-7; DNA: TGTGCCAGCAGTGAAGCGGCGGGAGGGTCTTTCTACGAGCAGTACTTC; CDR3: CASSEAAGGSFYEQYF
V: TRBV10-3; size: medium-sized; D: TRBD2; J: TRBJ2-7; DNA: TGTGCCATCAGAGTAGCGGGAGAGGCCCAGCGCCACGAGCAGTACTTC; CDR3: CAIRVAGEAQRHEQYF
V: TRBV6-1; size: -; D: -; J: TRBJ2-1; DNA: TGTGCCAGCAAATGGGACTTCGGGAATGAGCAGTTCTTC; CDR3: CASKWDFGNEQFF
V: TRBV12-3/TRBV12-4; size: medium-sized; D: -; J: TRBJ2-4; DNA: TGTGCCTCCGTGGGGGTGGGCTCCTACAATGAGCAGTACTTC; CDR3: CASVGVGSYNEQYF
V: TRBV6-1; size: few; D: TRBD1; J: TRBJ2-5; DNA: TGTGCCAGCAGTGACCCGAGGGACAGGGGGGAAGAGACCCAGTACTTC; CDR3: CASSDPRDRGEETQYF
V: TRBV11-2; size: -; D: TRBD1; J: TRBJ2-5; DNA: TGTGCCAGCAGCTTAGATGCCCGGGACAGGGGGCAAGAGACCCAGTACTTC; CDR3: CASSLDARDRGQETQYF
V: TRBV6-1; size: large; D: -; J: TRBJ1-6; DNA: TGTGCCAGCAGTCTAGACGCGGGGGATAATTCACCCCTCCACTTT; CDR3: CASSLDAGDNSPLHF
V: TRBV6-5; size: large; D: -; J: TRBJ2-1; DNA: TGTGCCAGCAGTTACGGCGCAAGGCTAGTGGGCTACGAGCAGTTCTTC; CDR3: CASSYGARLVGYEQFF
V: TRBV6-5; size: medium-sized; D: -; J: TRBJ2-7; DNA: TGTGCCAGCAGTTACGCCCCTGGGTACGAGCAGTACTTC; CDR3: CASSYAPGYEQYF
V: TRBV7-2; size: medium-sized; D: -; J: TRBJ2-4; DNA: TGTGCCAGCAGCTTGGACAACTACAATGAGCAGTACTTC; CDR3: CASSLDNYNEQYF
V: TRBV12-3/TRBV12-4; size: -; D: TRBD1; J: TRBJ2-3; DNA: TGTGCCAGCAGTTTAGCGGACAGGGAATTTAATACGCAGTATTTT; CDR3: CASSLADREFNTQYF
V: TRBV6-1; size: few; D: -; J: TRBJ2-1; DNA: TGTGCCAGCAGCTGGGGTATCCGAGAGACCCAGTTCTTC; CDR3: CASSWGIRETQFF
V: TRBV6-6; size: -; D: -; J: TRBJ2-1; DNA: TGTGCCAGCAGTTACTCGATGATAGGAGAGACCCAGTTCTTC; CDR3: CASSYSMIGETQFF
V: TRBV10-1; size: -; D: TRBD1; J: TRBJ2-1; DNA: TGCGCCACTCCTGGGACAGGGAAGTTCTTC; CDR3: CATPGTGKFF
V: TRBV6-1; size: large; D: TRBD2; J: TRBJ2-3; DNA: TGTGCCACCTCCGGGACTAGCGGGAACCCGGATACGCAGTATTTT; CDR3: CATSGTSGNPDTQYF
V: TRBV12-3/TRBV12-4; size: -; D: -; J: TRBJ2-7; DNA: TGTGCCAGCAGCGTGGCTGGACTCTCCTACGAGCAGTACTTC; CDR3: CASSVAGLSYEQYF
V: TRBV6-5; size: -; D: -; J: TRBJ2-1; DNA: TGTGCCAGCAGTACGGACACGTCCTCCTACAATGAGCAGTTCTTC; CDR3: CASSTDTSSYNEQFF
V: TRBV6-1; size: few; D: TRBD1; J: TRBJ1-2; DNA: TGTGCCAGCAGTCAATGGACAGGGGGCTATGGCTACACCTTC; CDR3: CASSQWTGGYGYTF
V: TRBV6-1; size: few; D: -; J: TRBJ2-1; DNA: TGTGCCACATCCCCCGGAGGCTACGAGCAGTTCTTC; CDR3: CATSPGGYEQFF
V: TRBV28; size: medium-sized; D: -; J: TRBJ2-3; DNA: TGTGCCAGCAGTTTTAACCTACGCCCCAGTGGCCGGACACCAACCGAGACAGATACGCAGTATTTT; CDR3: CASSFNLRPSGRTPTETDTQYF
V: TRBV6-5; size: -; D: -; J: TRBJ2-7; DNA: TGTGCCAGCAGTTACGGAGGCAGCATCTCCTACGAGCAGTACTTC; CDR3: CASSYGGSISYEQYF
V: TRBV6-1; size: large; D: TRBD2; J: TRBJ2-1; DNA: TGTGCCAGCAGTAGACTAGCGGGGAACAATGAGCAGTTCTTC; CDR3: CASSRLAGNNEQFF
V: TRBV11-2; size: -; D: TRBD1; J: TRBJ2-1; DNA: TGTGCCAGCAGCTCCGGACAGGTCCAAGAGACCCAGTTCTTC; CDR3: CASSSGQVQETQFF
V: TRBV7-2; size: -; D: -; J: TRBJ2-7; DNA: TGTGCCAGCAGCTTACAATCCGGGGGGCTTTACGAGCAGTACTTC; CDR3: CASSLQSGGLYEQYF
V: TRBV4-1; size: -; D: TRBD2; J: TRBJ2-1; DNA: TGCGCCAGCAGCCACTCAGCTAGCGGGTCCTACAATGAGCAGTTCTTC; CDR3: CASSHSASGSYNEQFF
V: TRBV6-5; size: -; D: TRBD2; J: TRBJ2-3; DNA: TGTGCCAGCAGTTACCGTAGCGGGGCGGGCACAGATACGCAGTATTTT; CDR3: CASSYRSGAGTDTQYF
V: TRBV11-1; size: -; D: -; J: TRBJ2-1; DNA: TGTGCCAGCAGCTTGGTGATAGGGCATTACGAGCAGTTCTTC; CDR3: CASSLVIGHYEQFF
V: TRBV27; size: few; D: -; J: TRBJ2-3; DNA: TGTGCCAGTGCCAGTGGGCGGAGGGGGGAGGCAGATACGCAGTATTTT; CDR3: CASASGRRGEADTQYF
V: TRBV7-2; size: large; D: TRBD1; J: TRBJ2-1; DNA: TGTGCCAGCAGCAGTAGACAGGGCTCCCACGAGCAGTTCTTC; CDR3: CASSSRQGSHEQFF
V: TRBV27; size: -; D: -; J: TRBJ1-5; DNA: TGTGCCAGCAGTTTACGAACAGGAGGTAATCAGCCCCAGCATTTT; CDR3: CASSLRTGGNQPQHF
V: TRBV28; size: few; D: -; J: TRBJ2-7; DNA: TGTGCCAGCAGTTTCGGCGGTCCTCAGGCCGAGCAGTACTTC; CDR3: CASSFGGPQAEQYF
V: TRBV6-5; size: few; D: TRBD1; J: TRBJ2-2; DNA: TGTGCCAGCAGTTGGGCAGGGGGCACCGGGGAGCTGTTTTTT; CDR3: CASSWAGGTGELFF